One T cell receptor (beta chain) is described in this entry. Original methodology: Amplification of reference gene primers was used by the study to estimate nucleated cell counts. Here immunoSEQ multiplex PCR was the method, and the copy in TCRdb shows in-frame clones only, minus some. The V and J calls and the clone size are those of that table, but D and trimming were determined from the DNA. The table lists about 40,000 clones, about 86% of them singletons. The CDR3 is made up of 16 amino acids. Germline trimming cut 5 bases from V and 1 base from J; bases unmatched to any gene: 7. Germline assignment: CDR1 SGHTA and CDR2 FQGTGA. This sample is part of a study of blood T cell repertoires in COVID-19. Across the whole study: Samples taken during acute and convalescent COVID-19 were collected in the United States, Italy and Spain. T cells, B-cell-depleted T cells, or PBMCs provided the cDNA or gDNA that served as material.

The receptor's source is a woman in her fifties or sixties with acute or convalescent COVID-19. Sequenced material: peripheral blood. The J gene is TRBJ2-2, the V gene TRBV7-3; the match to TRBD1 covers 7 bases. CDR3: CASSRGGGWNTGELFF. The CDR3 bases are TGTGCCAGCAGCAGAGGGGGCGGCTGGAACACCGGGGAGCTGTTTTTT.